This T cell receptor beta chain was captured in a study of OX40 agonist ivuxolimab in advanced cancers. About the study: Earlier treatment with anti-PD-1, anti-PD-L1 or anti-CTLA-4 was permitted, and about 40% had received some.

In the case of this clone: As yet, its antigen is unknown.

The study's findings and limits: Individuals who were partial responders at 0.1-3.0 mg/kg had clonal expansion that ranked among the lowest. The study did not work out the antigen specificity of the expanded peripheral T cells.

Libraries were prepared by immunoSEQ multiplex PCR; TCRdb keeps only in-frame clonotypes and omits some of them. The repertoire holds about 48,000 clones, with around nine tenths as singletons. Enrollment shut out patients with autoimmune disease history or systemic immunosuppression. The V end lost 8 bases, the J end lost 5 bases, and 25 bases lay between the germline ends. Germline-derived CDR1 and CDR2 are GTSNPN and SVGIG (reference sequence). The CDR3 contains 15 residues. V and J are TRBV30 and TRBJ2-7; D unclear. The TCR comes from an adult with an advanced solid tumor such as melanoma, head and neck, liver or kidney cancer. The sample consisted of CD4+ or CD8+ T cells sorted from blood, taken in a trial of the OX40 agonist ivuxolimab. In DNA, the CDR3 is TGTGCCGGGAAGGGCGCCAGTCCATCCCTGGACGAGCAGTACTTC. Protein product: CAGKGASPSLDEQYF. The full variable domain, in which reference TRBV30 and TRBJ2-7 provide the parts outside the CDR3, is SQTIHQWPATLVQPVGSPLSLECTVEGTSNPNLYWYRQAAGRGLQLLFYSVGIGQISSEVPQNLSASRPQDRQFILSSKKLLLSDSGFYLCAGKGASPSLDEQYFGPGTRLTVT.